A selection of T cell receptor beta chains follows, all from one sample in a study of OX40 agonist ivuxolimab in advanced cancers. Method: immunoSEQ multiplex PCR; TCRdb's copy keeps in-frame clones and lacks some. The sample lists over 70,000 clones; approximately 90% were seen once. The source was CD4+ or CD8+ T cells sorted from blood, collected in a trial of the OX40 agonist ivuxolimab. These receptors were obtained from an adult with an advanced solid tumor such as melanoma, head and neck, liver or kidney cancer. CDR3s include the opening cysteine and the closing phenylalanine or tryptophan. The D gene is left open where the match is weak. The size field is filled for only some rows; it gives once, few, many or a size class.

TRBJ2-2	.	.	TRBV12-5	CASGLGGELFF	TGTGCTAGTGGTTTGGGCGGGGAGCTGTTTTTT
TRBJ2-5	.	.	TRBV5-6	CASSWGASQETQYF	TGTGCCAGCAGCTGGGGGGCTTCTCAAGAGACCCAGTACTTC
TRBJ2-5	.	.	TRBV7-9	CASSLSSETQYF	TGTGCCAGCAGCTTATCATCAGAGACCCAGTACTTC
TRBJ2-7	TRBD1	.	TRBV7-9	CASSSGGTGGAVQYEQYF	TGTGCCAGCAGCTCCGGTGGGACAGGGGGCGCGGTTCAGTACGAGCAGTACTTC
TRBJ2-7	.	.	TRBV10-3	CAISDHKMDTIPSYEQYF	TGTGCCATCAGTGATCATAAAATGGACACCATTCCCTCCTACGAGCAGTACTTC
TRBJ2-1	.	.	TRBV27	CASRLYPNEQFF	TGTGCCAGCAGGCTTTACCCCAATGAGCAGTTCTTC
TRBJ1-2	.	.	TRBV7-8	CASSFPLGNYGYTF	TGTGCCAGCAGCTTCCCCCTAGGGAACTATGGCTACACCTTC
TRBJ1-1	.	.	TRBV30	CAWSTDWGTEAFF	TGTGCCTGGAGTACCGATTGGGGCACTGAAGCTTTCTTT
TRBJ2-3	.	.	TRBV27	CASSLSPGSTQYF	TGTGCCAGCAGTTTATCGCCAGGGTCAACGCAGTATTTT
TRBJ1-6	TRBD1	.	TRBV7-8	CASSLPGQSFSPLHF	TGTGCCAGCAGCTTACCGGGACAGTCTTTTTCACCCCTCCACTTT
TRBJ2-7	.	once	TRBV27	CASSLRAVSYEQYF	TGTGCCAGCAGTTTAAGGGCCGTCTCCTACGAGCAGTACTTC
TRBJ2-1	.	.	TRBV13	CASSDRGTDNEQFF	TGTGCCAGCAGCGATCGCGGGACGGACAATGAGCAGTTCTTC
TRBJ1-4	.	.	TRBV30	CAWSGTLTLTEKLFF	TGTGCCTGGAGTGGTACCCTAACTTTAACTGAAAAACTGTTTTTT
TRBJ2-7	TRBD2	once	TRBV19	CASSTGTFPGLAGAEQYF	TGTGCCAGTAGTACCGGGACGTTTCCGGGACTAGCGGGAGCCGAGCAGTACTTC
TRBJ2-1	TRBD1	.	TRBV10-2	CASSDRTGRSYNEQFF	TGCGCCAGCAGTGATAGGACAGGGCGCTCCTACAATGAGCAGTTCTTC
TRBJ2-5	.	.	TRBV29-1	CSWREGQETQYF	TGCAGTTGGCGCGAGGGGCAAGAGACCCAGTACTTC
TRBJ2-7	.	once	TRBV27	CASSFQGEQYF	TGTGCCAGCAGTTTTCAGGGGGAGCAGTACTTC
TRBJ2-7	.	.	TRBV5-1	CASSLGQNNYEQYF	TGCGCCAGCAGCTTGGGTCAGAACAACTACGAGCAGTACTTC
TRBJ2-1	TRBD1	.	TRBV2	CASSAGQGYEQFF	TGTGCCAGCAGTGCAGGACAGGGTTATGAGCAGTTCTTC
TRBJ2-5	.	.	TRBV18	CASSPNIGSVQETQYF	TGTGCCAGCTCACCTAATATAGGCAGTGTACAAGAGACCCAGTACTTC
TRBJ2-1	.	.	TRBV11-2	CASSLDYRVGSYNEQFF	TGTGCCAGCAGCTTAGACTACAGGGTTGGCTCCTACAATGAGCAGTTCTTC
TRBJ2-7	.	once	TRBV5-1	CASSPHMRDRSYEQYF	TGCGCCAGCAGCCCCCACATGAGGGACCGCTCCTACGAGCAGTACTTC
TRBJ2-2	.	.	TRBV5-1	CASSLVRNTGELFF	TGCGCCAGCAGCTTGGTACGGAACACCGGGGAGCTGTTTTTT
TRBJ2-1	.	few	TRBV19	CASSIRDDEQFF	TGTGCCAGTAGTATCCGTGACGATGAGCAGTTCTTC
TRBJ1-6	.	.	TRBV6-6	CASTLGWETSSPLHF	TGTGCCAGCACCCTAGGTTGGGAAACCTCTTCACCCCTCCACTTT